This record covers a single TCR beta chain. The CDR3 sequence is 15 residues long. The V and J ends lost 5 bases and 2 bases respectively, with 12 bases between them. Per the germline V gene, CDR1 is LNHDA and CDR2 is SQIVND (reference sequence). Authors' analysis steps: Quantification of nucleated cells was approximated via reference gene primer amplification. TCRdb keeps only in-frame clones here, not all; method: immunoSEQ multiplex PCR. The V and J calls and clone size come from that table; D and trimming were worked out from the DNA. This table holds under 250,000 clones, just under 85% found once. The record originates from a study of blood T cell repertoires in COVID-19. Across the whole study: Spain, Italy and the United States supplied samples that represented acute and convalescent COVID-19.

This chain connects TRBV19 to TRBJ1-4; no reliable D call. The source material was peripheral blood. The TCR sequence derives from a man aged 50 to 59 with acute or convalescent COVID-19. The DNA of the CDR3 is TGTGCCAGTAGTTCCTCAGGCCTGACTAATGAAAAACTGTTTTTT. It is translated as CASSSSGLTNEKLFF.